The 17 T cell receptor beta chains given below trace back to one sample, sequenced in a study of neurological immune-mediated disorders. Each CDR3 protein is one row after TCRdb ran MiXCR on the 5' RACE reads. The sample carries tens of thousands of distinct CDR3 sequences, around 3.4% recorded once. Source material: PBMCs. The origin of the receptors is a woman between 50 and 59 years old with multiple sclerosis.

V usage is TRBV7-9 and J usage is TRBJ2-7; 10 nucleotides line up with TRBD2. Per the germline V gene, CDR1 is SEHNR and CDR2 is FQNEAQ (reference sequence). The J segment lost 5 bases and the V segment lost 2 bases, leaving 15 bases of the junction unmatched. The CDR3 length is 18 residues. CDR3 nucleotide sequence: TGTGCCAGCAGCTTACACTCTAGCGGGGGTCCCAACCGCCACGAGCAGTACTTC. Translation: CASSLHSSGGPNRHEQYF.

The table lists this clonotype with many counts. The rearrangement uses TRBV20-1 and TRBJ2-1, with 14 nucleotides matching TRBD2. V shed 6 bases and J 8 bases; nucleotides not matched to a gene: 18. Germline V CDR1 and CDR2: DFQATT, SNEGSKA (reference sequence). The CDR3 totals 18 residues. The CDR3 loop is CSAERRGLAGVGGYEQFF. The CDR3, as DNA: TGCAGTGCAGAGAGGCGGGGACTAGCGGGGGTCGGAGGCTATGAGCAGTTCTTC.

Only a few counts were recorded for this clonotype. A much more abundant neighbour one base away suggests this may be a read error. The chain uses TRBV7-6 and TRBJ2-6; D perhaps matches TRBD1 (5 bases). This CDR3 has 13 amino acids. The germline CDR1 and CDR2 sequences are SGHVS and FNYEAQ. The CDR3 protein is CASSFSGAKVLTF. CDR3 DNA: TGTGCCAGCAGCTTTTCTGGGGCCAAAGTCCTGACTTTC.

This clonotype was seen ten or more times. The CDR3 region has the DNA TGTGCCAGCAGCTTGGTGGCGGGGGCCTACAATGAGCAGTTCTTC. It yields the protein CASSLVAGAYNEQFF. The V gene is TRBV5-6, the J gene TRBJ2-1; 7 bases are shared with TRBD2. V dropped 0 bases and J dropped 2; count of bases not matched to a gene: 2. The CDR3 totals 15 residues. The germline CDR1 and CDR2 sequences are SGHDT and YYEEEE.

This clonotype was seen ten or more times. The CDR3 loop is CASSVVVMNTEAFF. The DNA of the CDR3 is TGTGCCAGCAGTGTGGTAGTTATGAACACTGAAGCTTTCTTT. The chain employs TRBV2 and TRBJ1-1; D not resolved. The CDR3 has 14 amino acids. V was shortened by 4 bases and J by 0 bases, with 9 bases between the two germline ends. CDR1 and CDR2 (germline): SNHLY, FYNNEI.

This clonotype came up many times. CDR3 nucleotides: TGTGCCAGCAGCCCGACGATCGGACCCCGGGAGGGGCAGTTCTTC. Its translation: CASSPTIGPREGQFF. V and J are TRBV5-6 and TRBJ2-1, with 8 bases matching TRBD2. CDR1 and CDR2 (germline): SGHDT, YYEEEE. V gave up 4 bases and J gave up 12 bases; unmatched junction bases: 15. This CDR3 spans 15 amino acids.

This clonotype has at least ten counts. The chain recombines TRBV11-2 with TRBJ2-7; 7 bases are a match to TRBD1. The CDR3 covers 12 residues. With 0 bases clipped from V and 12 bases from J, the junction kept 5 bases outside the gene matches. Germline CDR1 is SGHAT and CDR2 is FQNNGV. The CDR3: CASSLDRDRGYF. The DNA for the CDR3 is TGTGCCAGCAGCTTAGATCGGGACAGAGGGTACTTC. The variable domain in full, with the rest retrieved from reference TRBV11-2 and TRBJ2-7, is EAGVAQSPRYKIIEKRQSVAFWCNPISGHATLYWYQQILGQGPKLLIQFQNNGVVDDSQLPKDRFSAERLKGVDSTLKIQPAKLEDSAVYLCASSLDRDRGYFGPGTRLTVT.

This clonotype was found many times. This chain uses TRBV3-1 with TRBJ2-5; D unresolved. Trimming pared 1 base from V and 0 bases from J, leaving 9 bases between. Per germline, CDR1 LGHDT and CDR2 YNNKEL (reference sequence). This CDR3 has 15 residues. CDR3 sequence (DNA): TGTGCCAGCAGCCAAGTTCTAGGGTACCAAGAGACCCAGTACTTC. Amino acids: CASSQVLGYQETQYF.

The sample holds many counts of this clonotype. This chain connects TRBV3-1 to TRBJ2-7; no firm D call. This CDR3 comprises 15 residues. CDR1 and CDR2 (germline): LGHDT, YNNKEL (reference sequence). With 2 bases removed from V and 2 bases from J, the gap between germline ends came to 13 bases. CDR3 bases: TGTGCCAGCAGCCAACCCCCTCAGGCGGCCTACGAGCAGTACTTC. This sequence encodes CASSQPPQAAYEQYF.

This clonotype was found many times. This chain joins TRBV12-3 or TRBV12-4 and TRBJ2-5, with D possibly TRBD1 on 6 matching bases. V was clipped by 6 bases and J by 1 base, with 15 bases between them. The CDR3 consists of 15 residues. DNA for the CDR3: TGTGCCAGCAGCCTACAAGGGGGAATCCAAGAGACCCAGTACTTC. Encoded protein: CASSLQGGIQETQYF.

This clonotype has at least ten counts. The V and J genes are TRBV12-3 or TRBV12-4 and TRBJ1-2; weak D call: TRBD1 (6 bases). The V and J ends lost 6 bases and 3 bases respectively, with 14 bases between them. The CDR3 length is 14 residues. For the CDR3, the DNA is TGTGCCAGCAGCCTAGGGGGGGCGGACTATGGCTACACCTTC. Protein: CASSLGGADYGYTF.

This clonotype was detected many times. The V call is TRBV20-1, the J call TRBJ2-1; D is tentatively TRBD1 or TRBD2 (5 bases each). Germline V gene lookup returns CDR1 DFQATT and CDR2 SNEGSKA (reference sequence). Trimming stripped 6 bases from V and 14 bases from J, with 23 bases between. CDR3 length equals 13 residues. CDR3 sequence reads: CSAPGRKLGSEFF. CDR3 sequence (DNA): TGCAGTGCCCCAGGGCGTAAACTAGGATCCGAGTTCTTC.

This clonotype was observed at least ten times. This rearrangement joins TRBV20-1 to TRBJ1-4; D is ambiguous. Trimming stripped 0 bases from V and 3 bases from J, with 11 bases between. Germline values: CDR1 DFQATT, CDR2 SNEGSKA (reference sequence). The CDR3 consists of 15 residues. CDR3 amino acids: CSARDLGKSNEKLFF. The CDR3 nucleotides read TGCAGTGCTAGAGATCTAGGGAAGTCTAATGAAAAACTGTTTTTT.

A note on this clonotype: A junction boundary mismatches the germline segment, possibly from a read error. The rearrangement joins TRBV20-1 to TRBJ1-6; tentatively, D is TRBD1 (5 bases). Looked up from germline, CDR1 is DFQATT and CDR2 is SNEGSKA (reference sequence). This CDR3 region has 15 residues. CDR3 coding DNA: TGCAGTGCTAGGCTGGAGGCGATAAAGGGGTCAACCCTCAACTTT. Protein sequence: CSARLEAIKGSTLNF.

This clonotype was recorded at least ten times. The genes are TRBV28 and TRBJ2-5, with 9 bases identical to TRBD2. In germline, CDR1 is MDHEN, CDR2 SYDVKM. This CDR3 is built from 15 residues. Germline trimming cut 3 bases from V and 5 bases from J; bases unmatched to any gene: 7. CDR3: CASSFVSGGRETQYF. The CDR3 DNA is TGTGCCAGCAGTTTCGTGAGCGGGGGGCGGGAGACCCAGTACTTC.

This clonotype occurred many times. The CDR3 region has the DNA TGTGCCAGCAGCTTATCCGGACAGGGGGCTCAAGAGCAGTACTTC. Translating gives CASSLSGQGAQEQYF. The chain has TRBV7-2 and TRBJ2-7; 11 positions match TRBD1. The germline CDR1 and CDR2 sequences are SGHTA and FQGNSA. J gave up 7 bases and V 2 bases, and 7 bases lay outside the gene matches. The length of the CDR3 is 15 residues. Full variable domain (outside the CDR3, taken from reference TRBV7-2 and TRBJ2-7): GAGVSQSPSNKVTEKGKDVELRCDPISGHTALYWYRQSLGQGLEFLIYFQGNSAPDKSGLPSDRFSAERTGGSVSTLTIQRTQQEDSAVYLCASSLSGQGAQEQYFGPGTRLTVT.

Many counts were recorded for this clonotype. V usage is TRBV11-2 and J usage is TRBJ2-2; 12 nucleotides match TRBD2. Per germline, CDR1 SGHAT and CDR2 FQNNGV. Unmatched junction bases numbered 3, after V lost 5 bases and J lost 2 bases. The CDR3 extends over 16 amino acids. CDR3 DNA: TGTGCCAGCAGCGAACTAGCGGGGGGAAACACCGGGGAGCTGTTTTTT. Amino acid sequence: CASSELAGGNTGELFF.